One and the same sample provided the 27 T cell receptor beta chains below, sequenced in a study of Graves' ophthalmopathy and Graves' hyperthyroidism (dated by TCRdb to 2017 to 2018). Instrument on record: Illumina HiSeq 2000. For repertoire sequencing, the TCR beta CDR3 regions were amplified from RNA transcripts. The first round of RT-PCR was done with HTBI primers and the Qiagen OneStep RT-PCR kit, and was followed by a second round of multiplex PCR, then size selection and purification. The raw public data were reprocessed by TCRdb itself: fastp quality trimming at Q25, MiXCR clonotype calling, in-frame beta chains only. Each CDR3 protein appears once, grouped with its most common genes and DNA. In this sample the table shows 300,000 to 450,000 distinct CDR3 sequences, about 18% of which occur a single time. The ten most abundant clones make up 2.4% of the sample. The sequencing input was peripheral blood. The receptors here all came from an adult woman with stable Graves' hyperthyroidism.

This clonotype was counted at least ten times. This chain links TRBV6-2 or TRBV6-3 with TRBJ2-5; 7 bases agree with TRBD2. The CDR3 has 13 residues. Looked up from germline, CDR1 is MNHEY and CDR2 is SVGEGT. V lost 4 bases to trimming and J lost 7 bases; unmatched junction nucleotides: 6. The CDR3 region is CASSSSGSGTQYF. CDR3 coding DNA: TGTGCCAGCAGTTCTAGCGGATCAGGGACCCAGTACTTC.

This clonotype was seen repeatedly, ten times or more. V usage is TRBV6-1 and J usage is TRBJ2-2; D remains ambiguous. Germline V gene lookup returns CDR1 MNHNS and CDR2 SASEGT. Trimming took off 5 bases at V and 7 bases at J, with 14 bases between the two ends. This CDR3 comprises 14 residues. CDR3 protein: CASSPDGLVGELFF. In nucleotides, the CDR3 is TGTGCCAGCAGTCCCGACGGATTGGTCGGGGAGCTGTTTTTT.

This clonotype was seen ten or more times. The chain's CDR3 is CASRGVSAGEGIYEQYF. In DNA, the CDR3 is TGTGCCAGCAGAGGGGTATCGGCGGGAGAGGGGATCTACGAGCAGTACTTC. The J gene is TRBJ2-7, the V gene TRBV12-3 or TRBV12-4, with 7 bases that match TRBD2. This CDR3 comprises 17 residues. After removal of 6 bases from V and 3 bases from J, the junction contained 17 bases not matched to a gene.

This clonotype was found many times. V usage is TRBV28 and J usage is TRBJ2-7, with 8 bases fitting TRBD2. Germline V CDR1 and CDR2: MDHEN, SYDVKM. The CDR3 length is 15 residues. The V gene end was trimmed by 6 bases and the J gene end by 0 bases; junction bases not matched to a gene: 7. The CDR3 sequence: CASSRSGILSYEQYF. The CDR3 DNA is TGTGCCAGCAGCCGTAGCGGGATACTCTCCTACGAGCAGTACTTC.

The sample holds one count of this clonotype. The J gene is TRBJ1-2, the V gene TRBV2; D is undetermined. Trimming left V 3 bases short and J 3 bases short, with 5 bases between. Germline V CDR1 and CDR2: SNHLY, FYNNEI. CDR3 length: 12 residues. This CDR3 is CASSDTYYGYTF. The DNA for the CDR3 is TGTGCCAGCAGTGACACCTACTATGGCTACACCTTC.

In its sample, this clonotype was seen many times. V usage is TRBV29-1 and J usage is TRBJ2-5; TRBD1 agrees at 9 bases. J lost 4 bases, V lost 2 bases, and 2 bases had no gene match. Germline V gene data show CDR1 as SQVTM and CDR2 as ANQGSEA. The CDR3 runs to 13 residues. The CDR3 region has the DNA TGCAGCGTTGAAACGACAGGGGGAGAGACCCAGTACTTC. It codes for CSVETTGGETQYF.

This clonotype was detected many times. V is TRBV4-3 and J is TRBJ1-1; D possibly corresponds to TRBD1 (5 bases). Germline lookup yields CDR1 LGHNA and CDR2 YSLEER. The CDR3 sequence is 14 residues long. Trimming removed 0 bases from V and 4 bases from J, with 9 bases in between. Written as DNA, the CDR3 is TGCGCCAGCAGCCAAGAAGCAGGGCGCACTGAAGCTTTCTTT. Translated, it gives CASSQEAGRTEAFF.

This clonotype appeared a few times. The rearrangement links TRBV30 to TRBJ1-3; D remains ambiguous. V was shortened by 4 bases and J by 2 bases, with 12 bases between the two germline ends. The CDR3 contains 14 residues. Germline CDR1 and CDR2: GTSNPN and SVGIG (reference sequence). CDR3 DNA: TGTGCCTGGACCCCCGGACGGCCTGGAAACACCATATATTTT. Its translation is CAWTPGRPGNTIYF.

V is TRBV7-9 and J is TRBJ2-5; 9 positions agree with TRBD1. The germline V gene encodes CDR1 SEHNR and CDR2 FQNEAQ (reference sequence). CDR3 size: 16 residues. Unmatched junction bases numbered 12, after V lost 5 bases and J lost 5 bases. For the CDR3, the DNA is TGTGCCAGCAGCCCGACATCTCGGACAGGGGAGGAGACCCAGTACTTC. Amino acid sequence: CASSPTSRTGEETQYF.

A remark on this clonotype: This may stem from a read error, because a much larger clone lies one nucleotide away. The V gene is TRBV24-1, the J gene TRBJ1-1, with a possible D match to TRBD1 (6 bases). Germline V gives CDR1 KGHDR, CDR2 SFDVKD. The CDR3 has 14 residues. V was pared by 8 bases and J by 5 bases, with 17 bases between. The CDR3 spells CATINFRDKTEAFF. CDR3 nucleotide sequence: TGTGCCACCATCAACTTCCGGGACAAGACTGAAGCTTTCTTT.

This clonotype was recorded at least ten times. The chain couples TRBV5-1 to TRBJ2-2, with TRBD2 matching over 10 bases. Germline CDR1 reads SGHRS; CDR2 reads YFSETQ. The CDR3 covers 17 residues. The V segment lost 0 bases and the J segment 0 bases; nucleotides outside the gene matches: 2. CDR3 bases: TGCGCCAGCAGCTTGGAGGGACTAGCGCCGAACACCGGGGAGCTGTTTTTT. Translating it yields CASSLEGLAPNTGELFF.

The table lists this clonotype with many counts. The rearrangement joins TRBV7-2 to TRBJ2-7; TRBD2 agrees at 8 bases. This CDR3 region has 14 residues. Losses at the gene ends were 5 bases for V and 6 bases for J; bases not matched to a gene: 9. Germline V gene data show CDR1 as SGHTA and CDR2 as FQGNSA. The CDR3 region has the DNA TGTGCCAGCAGCATCGGGACTAGGTCAGGCGAGCAGTACTTC. The encoded protein is CASSIGTRSGEQYF.

Only a few counts were recorded for this clonotype. This chain links TRBV7-9 with TRBJ2-5; a possible D gene is TRBD2 (5 bases). Germline V gives CDR1 SEHNR, CDR2 FQNEAQ (reference sequence). This CDR3 is 17 amino acids long. V lost 5 bases to trimming and J lost 1 base, with 20 bases between them. The CDR3 sequence is CASSQRAGSSVQETQYF. For the CDR3, the DNA is TGTGCCAGCAGCCAACGCGCTGGCAGTAGCGTCCAAGAGACCCAGTACTTC.

The rearrangement joins TRBV12-3 or TRBV12-4 to TRBJ1-1; D is undetermined. V lost 6 bases, J lost 3 bases, and 14 bases lay in between. The CDR3 has 14 residues. The CDR3 loop is CASSLAERYTEAFF. The CDR3, as DNA: TGTGCCAGCAGCTTGGCCGAACGATACACTGAAGCTTTCTTT.

This clonotype was found many times. V usage is TRBV13 and J usage is TRBJ2-7; D ambiguous. CDR1 is PRHDT and CDR2 is FYEKMQ in the germline V gene (reference sequence). The germline V and J ends were trimmed by 5 bases and 2 bases, with 25 bases remaining between them. CDR3 length equals 18 residues. The CDR3 DNA reads as TGTGCCAGCAGCACACACCTTCTAGGGCGACCAGAAACCTACGAGCAGTACTTC. This gives the protein CASSTHLLGRPETYEQYF.

The V call is TRBV12-3 or TRBV12-4, the J call TRBJ1-2, with D tentatively TRBD1 (6 bases). The CDR3 contains 14 residues. Trimming stripped 2 bases from V and 4 bases from J, with 11 bases between. For the CDR3, the DNA is TGTGCCAGCAGTTTACGGGACATCTCCTATGGCTACACCTTC. It is translated as CASSLRDISYGYTF.

This clonotype was seen repeatedly, ten times or more. The chain recombines TRBV5-1 with TRBJ2-5, with 13 bases matching TRBD2. J was trimmed by 5 bases and V by 4 bases; bases with no gene match: 11. CDR1 is SGHRS, CDR2 YFSETQ, per germline. There are 17 residues in the CDR3. The CDR3 loop reads CASSPTGLAGDGETQYF. DNA for the CDR3: TGCGCCAGCAGCCCGACCGGACTAGCGGGAGATGGTGAGACCCAGTACTTC.

This clonotype was detected ten times or more. The rearrangement uses TRBV11-1 and TRBJ2-6; D gene unclear. CDR1 is SGHAT and CDR2 is FQDESV in the germline V gene (reference sequence). V was cut by 1 base and J by 1 base, with 8 bases left in between. The CDR3 is 16 amino acids. This CDR3 is CASSLVGFSGANVLTF. CDR3 DNA: TGTGCCAGCAGCTTAGTAGGGTTTTCTGGGGCCAACGTCCTGACTTTC. Combining the CDR3 with reference TRBV11-1 and TRBJ2-6 gives the whole variable domain EAEVAQSPRYKITEKSQAVAFWCDPISGHATLYWYRQILGQGPELLVQFQDESVVDDSQLPKDRFSAERLKGVDSTLKIQPAELGDSAMYLCASSLVGFSGANVLTFGAGSRLTVL.

This clonotype was seen repeatedly, ten times or more. The CDR3, as DNA: TGTGCCAGCAGTGACTGGCGGGGCGGGGATGGCTACACCTTC. Its translation: CASSDWRGGDGYTF. The chain uses TRBV12-3 or TRBV12-4 and TRBJ1-2; maybe TRBD1 (5 bases). The CDR3 spans 14 residues. Trimming cost V 5 bases and J 6 bases, with 16 bases left between them.

A remark on this clonotype: Because the CDR3 is missing its conserved closing phenylalanine or tryptophan, this is likely a read error. V is TRBV11-1 and J is TRBJ2-7, with 9 bases fitting TRBD1. From germline, CDR1 is SGHAT and CDR2 FQDESV (reference sequence). J gave up 3 bases and V 3 bases, and 9 bases lay outside the gene matches. The CDR3 contains 16 residues. DNA of the CDR3: TGTGCCAGCAGCTTCCCCGGACAGGGGAAGTTCTACGAGCAGTACCTC. This codes for CASSFPGQGKFYEQYL.

Ten or more counts support this clonotype. A single base separates this from a much larger clone, so it may be a read error. The chain couples TRBV28 to TRBJ2-7, with TRBD2 matching over 9 bases. The CDR3 has 15 residues. Germline loops: CDR1 MDHEN, CDR2 SYDVKM. V was clipped by 6 bases and J by 9 bases; unmatched bases: 15. The CDR3 spells CASRPSPSGNHGQYF. CDR3 bases: TGTGCCAGCAGACCTTCTCCTAGCGGGAACCACGGGCAGTACTTC.

This clonotype has a count of ten or more. The chain recombines TRBV18 with TRBJ2-5, with D possibly being TRBD2 (6 bases). Trimming removed 5 bases at V and 4 bases at J, with 14 bases between. Germline CDR1 is KGHSH and CDR2 is LQKENI. This CDR3 comprises 14 residues. CDR3 amino acids: CASSSEGFGETQYF. CDR3 bases: TGTGCCAGCTCATCGGAGGGGTTTGGAGAGACCCAGTACTTC.

There are many counts of this clonotype. This chain uses TRBV12-3 or TRBV12-4 with TRBJ1-5, with D possibly matching TRBD1 (5 bases). The CDR3 consists of 14 residues. Trimming removed 6 bases from V and 4 bases from J, with 13 bases in between. The DNA for the CDR3 is TGTGCCAGCAGCTCTTTGACAGAGAATCAGCCCCAGCATTTT. This codes for CASSSLTENQPQHF.

This clonotype was detected a few times. The chain combines TRBV7-9 with TRBJ2-1, with a possible D match to TRBD1 (5 bases). Germline assignment: CDR1 SEHNR and CDR2 FQNEAQ (reference sequence). V lost 0 bases and J 4 bases, leaving 16 bases between the germline ends. The CDR3 is 17 residues long. CDR3 residues: CASSLALRQGRYNEQFF. CDR3 in DNA: TGTGCCAGCAGCTTAGCGCTTAGGCAGGGCAGGTACAATGAGCAGTTCTTC.

The chain is built from TRBV6-1 and TRBJ1-1, with D maybe TRBD1 (5 bases). Germline CDR1 and CDR2: MNHNS and SASEGT. The CDR3 totals 14 residues. Between the trimmed V and J ends, which lost 6 bases and 2 bases, there was a span of 13 bases. Here the CDR3 DNA reads TGTGCCAGCAGGGAAACAGGATCCAACACTGAAGCTTTCTTT. Its translation is CASRETGSNTEAFF.

This clonotype was detected ten times or more. The chain links TRBV6-5 to TRBJ1-2; the match to TRBD1 covers 7 bases. There are 17 residues in the CDR3. CDR1 is MNHEY, CDR2 SVGAGI, per germline. J gave up 3 bases and V 0 bases, and 10 bases lay outside the gene matches. CDR3: CASSYSTPNRGDYGYTF. DNA for the CDR3: TGTGCCAGCAGTTACTCGACCCCGAACAGGGGCGACTATGGCTACACCTTC.

This clonotype was seen at least ten times. This sequence joins TRBV29-1 and TRBJ2-5, with D unclear. CDR3 length: 12 residues. Germline CDR1 SQVTM, CDR2 ANQGSEA. V lost 6 bases, J lost 5 bases, and 13 bases lay in between. CDR3 region: CSVEPGSETQYF. DNA for the CDR3: TGCAGCGTGGAGCCTGGATCCGAGACCCAGTACTTC.